This record looks at one T cell receptor (beta chain) sequence and its context. Enrolled through a virtual design, the participants were between 18 and 89 years of age and came from approximately 25 US areas. Assignments of participants to cohorts depended upon their own reported clinical history. All recovered Cohort 3 donors got two negative PCRs, got clearance, or saw symptom resolution. This specimen belongs to a study of blood T cell repertoires in COVID-19. Germline-derived CDR1 and CDR2 are SGHVS and FQNEAQ. This CDR3 has 15 amino acids. V was shortened by 5 bases and J by 0 bases, with 10 bases between the two germline ends. The assay was immunoSEQ multiplex PCR, and TCRdb's table has in-frame clones only and misses some. The repertoire includes fewer than 250,000 clones, about 88% of them detected once, and 3.2% sits in the top ten.

The gene calls are TRBV7-8 and TRBJ2-2; a possible D gene is TRBD2 (6 bases). Sequenced input: PBMCs or T cells enriched from blood (not recorded which). The TCR was taken from a woman between 25 and 40 years old who had recovered from COVID-19. The chain's CDR3 is CASSRRDSNTGELFF. The CDR3 bases are TGTGCCAGCAGCCGCCGGGACTCGAACACCGGGGAGCTGTTTTTT.